One sample yielded the 17 T cell receptor beta chains listed below, sequenced in a study of blood T cells in healthy people across ages. Using a J-beta primer mix together with a sample-barcoded 5' primer, a second PCR was run for about 6 to 12 cycles. TCRdb analysed the 5' RACE reads with MiXCR anew, one entry per CDR3 protein. The sample has some 790,000 distinct CDR3 sequences, around 30% seen once. The sequencing input was blood. These TCRs come from a woman of 80 years or more in good health.

V and J are TRBV7-2 and TRBJ1-4; the D gene is possibly TRBD1 (6 bases). Germline V gene lookup returns CDR1 SGHTA and CDR2 FQGNSA. CDR3 length equals 12 residues. V was trimmed by 5 bases and J by 13 bases, leaving 14 bases between them. The CDR3 is CASSPNRDSLFF. CDR3 sequence (DNA): TGTGCCAGCAGCCCAAACAGGGACTCACTGTTTTTT.

This clonotype has ten or more counts. The chain employs TRBV20-1 and TRBJ2-1, with 10 bases lining up with TRBD2. The CDR3 length is 16 residues. Looked up from germline, CDR1 is DFQATT and CDR2 is SNEGSKA (reference sequence). J lost 4 bases, V lost 3 bases, and 9 bases had no gene match. The chain's CDR3 is CSARASGGSLYNEQFF. CDR3 in DNA: TGCAGTGCTAGGGCTAGCGGGGGATCACTTTACAATGAGCAGTTCTTC.

In this sample, this clonotype turned up many times. The chain is built from TRBV15 and TRBJ2-1; 7 bases are shared with TRBD2. The CDR3 loop spans 15 amino acids. The J segment lost 7 bases and the V segment lost 0 bases, leaving 6 bases of the junction unmatched. Germline V gives CDR1 LNHNV, CDR2 YYDKDF (reference sequence). The CDR3 sequence is CATSREGGGKNEQFF. Here the CDR3 DNA reads TGTGCCACCAGCAGAGAGGGGGGGGGTAAGAATGAGCAGTTCTTC.

Note on this clonotype: An end of the junction does not agree with germline; a read error may underlie this. The chain employs TRBV6-2 or TRBV6-3 and TRBJ1-6; D is undetermined. Germline V gene data show CDR1 as MNHEY and CDR2 as SVGEGT. CDR3 length: 15 amino acids. CDR3 in DNA: TGTGCCAGCAGTTACATTGCAGGACCTAATTCACCCCCCCACTTT. It codes for CASSYIAGPNSPPHF.

Regarding this clonotype: A much more abundant neighbour one base away suggests this may be a read error. The rearrangement links TRBV6-6 to TRBJ2-1, with 8 positions matching TRBD2. Germline CDR1 reads MNHNY; CDR2 reads SVGAGI (reference sequence). The CDR3 totals 15 residues. Trimming at V came to 7 bases and at J to 3 bases, leaving 8 bases not matched to a gene. As DNA, the CDR3 is TGTGCCAGCAATGGACGGGGGGGGGTCTACAATGAGCAGTTCTTC. Translation gives CASNGRGGVYNEQFF.

This clonotype was seen many times. The chain combines TRBV12-3 or TRBV12-4 with TRBJ2-3; no clear D gene. The V and J ends lost 3 bases and 0 bases respectively, with 10 bases between them. This CDR3 spans 15 amino acids. This CDR3 reads CASSFYLPSTDTQYF. The CDR3 region has the DNA TGTGCCAGCAGTTTTTACCTGCCAAGCACAGATACGCAGTATTTT.

This clonotype was seen more than once but under ten times. The CDR3 DNA reads TGTGCCAGCAGCTTGGAGGGGAGTCTCACTGAAGCTTTCTTT. Encoded protein: CASSLEGSLTEAFF. The V and J genes are TRBV11-2 and TRBJ1-1; tentative D call: TRBD1 (5 bases). CDR3 length: 14 amino acids. Germline V gene lookup returns CDR1 SGHAT and CDR2 FQNNGV. The ends were cut back, 3 bases at V and 4 bases at J, with 12 bases in the middle.

The chain has TRBV20-1 and TRBJ2-1; 8 bases line up with TRBD1. J was trimmed by 9 bases and V by 6 bases; bases with no gene match: 16. From germline, CDR1 is DFQATT and CDR2 SNEGSKA (reference sequence). The CDR3 loop spans 15 amino acids. In nucleotides, the CDR3 is TGCAGTGCAGGTGCGGACAGGGTGGGGGCCGGTGAGCAGTTCTTC. This translates into CSAGADRVGAGEQFF.

This clonotype was recorded many times. The chain recombines TRBV7-2 with TRBJ2-1, with 8 bases identical to TRBD1. Looked up from germline, CDR1 is SGHTA and CDR2 is FQGNSA. The CDR3 has 16 amino acids. V lost 2 bases and J lost 0; bases outside the gene matches: 3. CDR3 amino acids: CASSLTGGSSYNEQFF. CDR3 nucleotide sequence: TGTGCCAGCAGCTTAACAGGGGGGAGCTCCTACAATGAGCAGTTCTTC.

The table lists this clonotype with many counts. This chain joins TRBV7-2 and TRBJ2-7; D remains ambiguous. Germline CDR1 reads SGHTA; CDR2 reads FQGNSA. The CDR3 has 11 residues. V was cut by 8 bases and J by 6 bases, with 11 bases left in between. The CDR3 region has the DNA TGTGCCAGCTCCCCGGGCTTCGAGCAGTACTTC. It is translated as CASSPGFEQYF.

About this clonotype itself: Mismatch with germline at one junction end may stem from a read error. This chain connects TRBV30 to TRBJ1-5, with 7 positions matching TRBD1. This CDR3 is 14 amino acids long. Germline loops: CDR1 GTSNPN, CDR2 SVGIG (reference sequence). In DNA, the CDR3 is TGTGCCCGGAGTGGGGACAGCAGCAATCAGCCCCAGCATTTT. It specifies CARSGDSSNQPQHF.

This clonotype appeared many times. The junction shows a germline mismatch at one end, possibly a read error. The rearrangement joins TRBV7-7 to TRBJ2-3; D is uncertain. The CDR3 is 15 residues long. Germline CDR1 and CDR2: SSHAT and FNYEAQ (reference sequence). CDR3 nucleotide sequence: TGTGCTAGCAGCCCGCTTGTGTCGAGCACAGATACGCAGTATTTT. This sequence encodes CASSPLVSSTDTQYF.

Ten or more counts support this clonotype. The chain recombines TRBV27 with TRBJ1-2, with 7 nucleotides matching TRBD1. The CDR3 is made up of 14 amino acids. CDR1 MNHEY and CDR2 SMNVEV come from the germline V gene (reference sequence). Germline trimming cut 4 bases from V and 7 bases from J; bases unmatched to any gene: 9. CDR3 DNA sequence: TGTGCCAGCAGTTCCTTCGGACAGGTCTCTGGCTACACCTTC. Translating gives CASSSFGQVSGYTF.

Remarks on this clonotype: Just one base apart from a much larger clone, this may be a read error. The rearrangement uses TRBV10-3 and TRBJ1-5; the D is unclear. This CDR3 is built from 12 residues. Germline-derived CDR1 and CDR2 are ENHRY and SYGVKD. The DNA for the CDR3 is TGTGCCAGCAGTGAACGTGGACAGCCCCAGCATTTT. Encoded protein: CASSERGQPQHF.

This clonotype was detected only a few times. The rearrangement joins TRBV6-1 to TRBJ2-6, with 7 bases fitting TRBD1. Germline lookup yields CDR1 MNHNS and CDR2 SASEGT. V shed 5 bases and J 4 bases; nucleotides not matched to a gene: 5. The CDR3 is 15 residues long. This chain's CDR3 is CASSNRGTGANVLTF. Here the CDR3 DNA reads TGTGCCAGCAGTAACAGGGGAACAGGGGCCAACGTCCTGACTTTC.

V is TRBV5-1 and J is TRBJ2-5; possible D gene TRBD2, 5 bases. This CDR3 has 16 amino acids. Between the trimmed V and J ends, which lost 7 bases and 2 bases, there was a span of 21 bases. Germline assignment: CDR1 SGHRS and CDR2 YFSETQ. The CDR3 DNA reads TGCGCCAGCGGCTACGGCGCCGGAGGATATCAAGAGACCCAGTACTTC. Encoded protein: CASGYGAGGYQETQYF.

The J gene is TRBJ2-1, the V gene TRBV5-1, with D unresolved. Trimming left V 5 bases short and J 10 bases short, with 16 bases between. The CDR3 extends over 13 amino acids. From germline, CDR1 is SGHRS and CDR2 YFSETQ. CDR3 protein: CASRALRASEQFF. In DNA, the CDR3 is TGCGCCAGCAGAGCTCTTAGAGCGTCGGAGCAGTTCTTC.